These 13 T cell receptor beta chains were sequenced from one sample in a study of T cells in pancreatic ductal adenocarcinoma. The selected patients with pancreatic ductal adenocarcinoma had surgery but no neoadjuvant therapy. Profiled with immunoSEQ multiplex PCR; TCRdb holds only in-frame clones, not every one. The sample includes about 17,000 clones, 88% seen only once; the top ten take around 0.94%. Sequencing was done on a sample of PBMCs. The receptor source for this set is a human donor with pancreatic ductal adenocarcinoma.

This chain uses TRBV5-4 with TRBJ2-1, with 8 bases fitting TRBD2. From germline, CDR1 is SGHNT and CDR2 YYREEE (reference sequence). Trimming removed 4 bases from V and 2 bases from J; junction bases left unmatched: 5. The CDR3 spans 15 residues. This chain's CDR3 is CASSHSGGAYNEQFF. CDR3 in DNA: TGTGCCAGCAGCCACTCGGGGGGGGCCTACAATGAGCAGTTCTTC.

V is TRBV19 and J is TRBJ2-3, with TRBD2 matching 12 bases. The CDR3 sequence is 16 residues long. Germline loops: CDR1 LNHDA, CDR2 SQIVND (reference sequence). The V segment lost 2 bases and the J segment 2 bases; nucleotides outside the gene matches: 2. The CDR3 DNA sequence: TGTGCCAGTAGTATAACTAGCGGGGGGCTCACAGATACGCAGTATTTT. Translated: CASSITSGGLTDTQYF.

This sequence joins TRBV7-3 and TRBJ2-2; 9 bases agree with TRBD1. Germline CDR1 and CDR2: SGHTA and FQGTGA. V was pared by 5 bases and J by 7 bases, with 5 bases of the junction left unmatched. This CDR3 region has 14 residues. The CDR3 reads CASSRQGDFGELFF. For the CDR3, the DNA is TGTGCCAGCAGCCGACAGGGGGACTTCGGGGAGCTGTTTTTT.

This clone was found a few times. CDR3 nucleotides: TGTGCCAGCAGTTACGGCGAGACCCAGTACTTC. Amino acid sequence: CASSYGETQYF. The chain uses TRBV6-6 and TRBJ2-5, with unresolved D. CDR3 length: 11 residues. Germline CDR1 reads MNHNY; CDR2 reads SVGAGI (reference sequence). V was pared by 2 bases and J by 5 bases, with 3 bases between.

The chain employs TRBV10-3 and TRBJ2-3; 13 nucleotides line up with TRBD2. The ends lost 2 bases at V and 3 bases at J; junction bases unmatched: 5. Germline lookup yields CDR1 ENHRY and CDR2 SYGVKD. This CDR3 has 17 residues. CDR3 in amino acids: CAISEPGLAGDTDTQYF. CDR3 nucleotides: TGTGCCATCAGTGAGCCTGGACTAGCGGGGGATACAGATACGCAGTATTTT.

The V and J genes are TRBV6-1 and TRBJ2-7; 7 positions agree with TRBD1. Germline CDR1 and CDR2: MNHNS and SASEGT. Losses at the gene ends were 4 bases for V and 3 bases for J; bases not matched to a gene: 6. The CDR3 totals 14 residues. The CDR3 reads CASSAGQQVYEQYF. CDR3 in DNA: TGTGCCAGCAGTGCGGGACAGCAGGTCTACGAGCAGTACTTC.

The chain couples TRBV10-3 to TRBJ1-4, with unresolved D. The CDR3 extends over 14 amino acids. The V gene lost 2 bases and the J gene lost 6 bases, with 10 bases spanning the gap. Germline CDR1 reads ENHRY; CDR2 reads SYGVKD. As DNA, the CDR3 is TGTGCCATCAGTGAGGGCCTAGCGGATGAAAAACTGTTTTTT. Translation gives CAISEGLADEKLFF.

The chain links TRBV15 to TRBJ2-2; the match to TRBD2 covers 8 bases. V was clipped by 5 bases and J by 4 bases; unmatched bases: 6. The length of the CDR3 is 15 residues. CDR1 and CDR2 (germline): LNHNV, YYDKDF (reference sequence). The chain's CDR3 is CATSLRSGVTGELFF. DNA of the CDR3: TGTGCCACCAGCCTCCGTAGCGGGGTCACCGGGGAGCTGTTTTTT.

This rearrangement joins TRBV7-2 to TRBJ1-1, with 7 bases aligning to TRBD1. V lost 5 bases, J lost 5 bases, and 8 bases stayed unmatched. Germline V gene lookup returns CDR1 SGHTA and CDR2 FQGNSA. The CDR3 is 14 amino acids. CDR3 sequence (DNA): TGTGCCAGCAGCCGACAGGGAGTGGGGACTGAAGCTTTCTTT. Protein sequence: CASSRQGVGTEAFF.

The chain uses TRBV28 and TRBJ2-1; the D gene is possibly TRBD2 (6 bases). CDR1 is MDHEN, CDR2 SYDVKM, per germline. The CDR3 has 13 amino acids. V was trimmed by 5 bases and J by 8 bases, leaving 13 bases between them. CDR3 DNA sequence: TGTGCCAGCAGTCCCGGAGGGCGGGATGAGCAGTTCTTC. This encodes CASSPGGRDEQFF.

The chain is built from TRBV27 and TRBJ2-7; D might be TRBD1 (7 bases). This CDR3 is 17 amino acids long. The V end was cut by 2 bases, the J end by 0 bases, with 17 bases between. The germline CDR1 and CDR2 sequences are MNHEY and SMNVEV (reference sequence). The CDR3 reads CASSLLVGGQRSYEQYF. The CDR3 DNA is TGTGCCAGCAGTTTACTAGTCGGGGGACAGCGCTCCTACGAGCAGTACTTC.

This sequence joins TRBV19 and TRBJ1-1, with 8 bases matching TRBD1. Germline trimming cut 6 bases from V and 10 bases from J; bases unmatched to any gene: 10. CDR3 length: 13 residues. CDR1 and CDR2 from the germline V gene are LNHDA and SQIVND (reference sequence). DNA for the CDR3: TGTGCCAGTAGGAACGCAGGGGGCGCTGGAGCTTTCTTT. The encoded protein is CASRNAGGAGAFF.

This clone has just a few counts. The gene calls are TRBV7-6 and TRBJ2-3; D is perhaps TRBD2 (6 bases). CDR3 length equals 15 residues. Looked up from germline, CDR1 is SGHVS and CDR2 is FNYEAQ. The germline V and J ends were trimmed by 3 bases and 2 bases, with 12 bases remaining between them. CDR3 sequence (DNA): TGTGCCAGCAGCTTTCGGGACTCAGACACAGATACGCAGTATTTT. This translates into CASSFRDSDTDTQYF.